The sequence of this T cell receptor beta chain was determined in a study of regulatory dendritic cells for organ transplantation. Study-wide context: Regulatory dendritic cells came from monocytes given vitamin D3 and IL-10. LPS was added to dendritic cell cultures on day 6.

Study conclusions and caveats: Resting memory CD8+ T cells held the most alloreactive clonotypes. Mature dendritic cells appeared to drive more memory CD8+ clonal expansion than regulatory ones.

Sorted T cells were CFSE-labeled and cultured five to six days with allogeneic regulatory or mature dendritic cells at 1:10. Produced via immunoSEQ multiplex PCR; TCRdb's table is partial and in-frame only. Found here are some 18,000 clones, around 80% of them singletons; the top ten hold 2.5% to 3.5%. As concerns this clone: Antigen specificity is unknown.

Losses at the gene ends were 4 bases for V and 5 bases for J; bases not matched to a gene: 13. Germline V gives CDR1 SQVTM, CDR2 ANQGSEA. The CDR3 covers 16 residues. The sample comprised memory CD4+ T cells from blood cultured with regulatory dendritic cells. Subset: CD45RO+ memory T cells. The source of this sequence is a human donor in good health. The chain combines TRBV29-1 with TRBJ2-2; 7 bases are a match to TRBD2. In nucleotides, the CDR3 is TGCAGCGTTGTAAGGGGAGGGGTGGAAACTACCGGGGAGCTGTTTTTT. This encodes CSVVRGGVETTGELFF.